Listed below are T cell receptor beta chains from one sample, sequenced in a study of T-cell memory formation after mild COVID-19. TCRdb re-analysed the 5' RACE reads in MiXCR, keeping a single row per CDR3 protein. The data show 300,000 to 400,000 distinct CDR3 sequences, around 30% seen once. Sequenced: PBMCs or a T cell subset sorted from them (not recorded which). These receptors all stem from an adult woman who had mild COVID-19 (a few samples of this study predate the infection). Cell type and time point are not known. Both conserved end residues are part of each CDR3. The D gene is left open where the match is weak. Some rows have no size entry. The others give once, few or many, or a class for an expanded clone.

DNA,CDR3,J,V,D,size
TGTGCCAGTCGGATAATGCAGCCAGGCTGGGAGTTCTTC,CASRIMQPGWEFF,TRBJ2-1,TRBV7-2,NA,NA
TGTGCCAGCAGAGGGACAGGGATCTCCTACGAGCAGTACTTC,CASRGTGISYEQYF,TRBJ2-7,TRBV27,TRBD1,NA
TGTGCCAGCAGCTTGGGATCAGCGGGGTTCAACAATGAGCAGTTCTTC,CASSLGSAGFNNEQFF,TRBJ2-1,TRBV7-3,TRBD2,many
TGTGCCAGCAGTTATTACGGGATCGGCACAGATACGCAGTATTTT,CASSYYGIGTDTQYF,TRBJ2-3,TRBV6-5,NA,NA
TGTGCCAGTAGTATGGCCAATTCACCCCTCCACTTT,CASSMANSPLHF,TRBJ1-6,TRBV19,NA,NA
TGTGCCAGCACCGCCTGGGGGAGCACAGATACGCAGTATTTT,CASTAWGSTDTQYF,TRBJ2-3,TRBV7-2,NA,NA
TGTGCCAGCAGTACTTCCTACTCTGGGGCCAACGTCCTGACTTTC,CASSTSYSGANVLTF,TRBJ2-6,TRBV12-3/TRBV12-4,NA,NA
TGCAGTGCTAGAGAAGTTGTCTTAGTCGGTACCCAGTACTTC,CSAREVVLVGTQYF,TRBJ2-5,TRBV20-1,NA,NA
TGTGCCAGCTCACCGCCGGATCGGGGGACGTCCTACGAGCAGTACTTC,CASSPPDRGTSYEQYF,TRBJ2-7,TRBV18,NA,few
TGCGCCAGCAGATGGACAGGAGAAACAACTAATGAAAAACTGTTTTTT,CASRWTGETTNEKLFF,TRBJ1-4,TRBV5-1,TRBD1,few
TGTGCCAGCAGCTTACCCGACAGGTACCTGAACACTGAAGCTTTCTTT,CASSLPDRYLNTEAFF,TRBJ1-1,TRBV7-9,NA,NA
TGTGCCAGCAGGTACGGGAGGGCGGGATACGAGCAGTACTTC,CASRYGRAGYEQYF,TRBJ2-7,TRBV12-3/TRBV12-4,TRBD2,NA
TGTGCCAGCAGCTTAGGGGCGGACAGAAGACATGAGCAGTTCTTC,CASSLGADRRHEQFF,TRBJ2-1,TRBV7-9,NA,few
TGTGCCAGCAGCTTAGATCGGAGGAATCGCTACGAGCAGTACTTC,CASSLDRRNRYEQYF,TRBJ2-7,TRBV11-2,NA,few
TGCGCCAGCAGCTTGTCGGCCGGAGGGGGATACGAGCAGTACTTC,CASSLSAGGGYEQYF,TRBJ2-7,TRBV5-1,NA,few
TGTGCCAGCAGTGTTGTGGGAGGACAGCCCCAGCATTTT,CASSVVGGQPQHF,TRBJ1-5,TRBV27,NA,few
TGTGCCAGTAGTCCTTGGACAGGGGCCTACGAGCAGTACTTC,CASSPWTGAYEQYF,TRBJ2-7,TRBV19,TRBD1,few
TGCAGTGCTAGACCGGTTATTGGGATTACCTACGAGCAGTACTTC,CSARPVIGITYEQYF,TRBJ2-7,TRBV20-1,NA,few
TGTGCCACCAGTGATTTAACGGGAGGGGCTCGGAATGAGCAGTTCTTC,CATSDLTGGARNEQFF,TRBJ2-1,TRBV24-1,TRBD2,NA
TGTGCCAGCAGTAGTCGCGGACTAGCGGGAGTTGGTTACAATGAGCAGTTCTTC,CASSSRGLAGVGYNEQFF,TRBJ2-1,TRBV6-5,TRBD2,once
TGTGCCAGCTCACCACCTGGCGCAGGGGGAATCTTCGGCTACACCTTC,CASSPPGAGGIFGYTF,TRBJ1-2,TRBV18,TRBD1,NA
TGTGCCAGTAACTCCATGGGCGGGAACACTGAAGCTTTCTTT,CASNSMGGNTEAFF,TRBJ1-1,TRBV19,NA,few
TGTGCCAGCCCCTCGCTGGCAGGGGACAACTACGAGCAGTACTTC,CASPSLAGDNYEQYF,TRBJ2-7,TRBV6-2/TRBV6-3,NA,NA
TGTGCCAGCAGCCAAGACTCTGGGAGGGGGTCACCCCTCCACTTT,CASSQDSGRGSPLHF,TRBJ1-6,TRBV3-1,NA,few
TGTGCCAGCTCACCGGGGACAGGGGCGGCCGAGCAGTACTTC,CASSPGTGAAEQYF,TRBJ2-7,TRBV18,TRBD1,NA
TGCAGCGTTGAAGAGATGACAGGGCGCGTCAATGAGCAGTTCTTC,CSVEEMTGRVNEQFF,TRBJ2-1,TRBV29-1,TRBD1,NA
TGTGCCAGCAGTCTTTTAACACAAGAGACCCAGTACTTC,CASSLLTQETQYF,TRBJ2-5,TRBV2,NA,few
TGCGCCAGCAGCCGCCGGGAAGCGGGAGCCGGCTTGAATGAGCAGTTCTTC,CASSRREAGAGLNEQFF,TRBJ2-1,TRBV4-3,TRBD2,few
TGTGCCAGCAGTGATCTGTCGGGAGCAGATACGCAGTATTTT,CASSDLSGADTQYF,TRBJ2-3,TRBV6-1,NA,few